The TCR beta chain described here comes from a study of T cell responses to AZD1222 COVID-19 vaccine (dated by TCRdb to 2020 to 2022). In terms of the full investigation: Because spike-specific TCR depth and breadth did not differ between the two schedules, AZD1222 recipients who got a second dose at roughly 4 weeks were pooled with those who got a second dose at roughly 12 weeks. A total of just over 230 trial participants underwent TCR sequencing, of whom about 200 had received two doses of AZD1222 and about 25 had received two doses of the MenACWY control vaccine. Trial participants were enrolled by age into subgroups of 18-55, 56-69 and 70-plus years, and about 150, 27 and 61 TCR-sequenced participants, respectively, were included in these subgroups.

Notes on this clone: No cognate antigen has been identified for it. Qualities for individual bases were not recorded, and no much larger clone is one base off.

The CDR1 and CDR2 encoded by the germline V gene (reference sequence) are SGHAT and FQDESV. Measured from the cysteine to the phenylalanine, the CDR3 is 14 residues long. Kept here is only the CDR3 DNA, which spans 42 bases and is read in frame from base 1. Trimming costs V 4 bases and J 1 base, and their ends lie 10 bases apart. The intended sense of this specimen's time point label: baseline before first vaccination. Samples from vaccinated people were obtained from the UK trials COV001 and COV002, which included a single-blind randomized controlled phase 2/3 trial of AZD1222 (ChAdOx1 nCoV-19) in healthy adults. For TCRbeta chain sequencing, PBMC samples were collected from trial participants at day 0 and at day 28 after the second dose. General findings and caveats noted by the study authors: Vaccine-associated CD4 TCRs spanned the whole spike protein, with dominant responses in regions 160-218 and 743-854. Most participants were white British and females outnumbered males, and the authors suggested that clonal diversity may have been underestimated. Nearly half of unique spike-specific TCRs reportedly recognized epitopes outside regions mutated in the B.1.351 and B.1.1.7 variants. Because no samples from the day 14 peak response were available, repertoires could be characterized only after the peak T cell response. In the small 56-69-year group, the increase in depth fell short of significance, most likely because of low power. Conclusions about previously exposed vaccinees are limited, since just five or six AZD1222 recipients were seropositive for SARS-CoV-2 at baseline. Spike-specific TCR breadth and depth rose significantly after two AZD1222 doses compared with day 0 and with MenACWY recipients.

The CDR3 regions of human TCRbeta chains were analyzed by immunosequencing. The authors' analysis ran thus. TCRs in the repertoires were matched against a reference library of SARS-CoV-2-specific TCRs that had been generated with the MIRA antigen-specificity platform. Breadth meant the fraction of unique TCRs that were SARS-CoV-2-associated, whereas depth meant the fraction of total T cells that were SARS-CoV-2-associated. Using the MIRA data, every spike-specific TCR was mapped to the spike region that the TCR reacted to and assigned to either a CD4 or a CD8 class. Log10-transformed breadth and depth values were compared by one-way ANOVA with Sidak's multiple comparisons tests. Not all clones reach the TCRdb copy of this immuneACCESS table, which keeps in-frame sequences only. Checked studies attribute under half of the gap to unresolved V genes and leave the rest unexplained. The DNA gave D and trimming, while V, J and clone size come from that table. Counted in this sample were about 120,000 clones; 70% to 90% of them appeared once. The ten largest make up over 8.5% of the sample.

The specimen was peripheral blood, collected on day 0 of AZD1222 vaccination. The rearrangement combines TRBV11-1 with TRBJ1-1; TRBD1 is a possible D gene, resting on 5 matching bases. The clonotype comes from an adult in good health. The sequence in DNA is TGTGCCAGCAGCTCGTGGGACCGGAACACTGAAGCTTTCTTT. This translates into CASSSWDRNTEAFF. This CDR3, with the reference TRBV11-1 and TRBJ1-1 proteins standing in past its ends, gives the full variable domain EAEVAQSPRYKITEKSQAVAFWCDPISGHATLYWYRQILGQGPELLVQFQDESVVDDSQLPKDRFSAERLKGVDSTLKIQPAELGDSAMYLCASSSWDRNTEAFFGQGTRLTVV.